Below are 10 T cell receptor beta chains sequenced from a single sample in a study of blood T cell repertoires in COVID-19. The data were produced by immunoSEQ multiplex PCR, yet TCRdb's version contains in-frame clones alone and is incomplete. Among about 140,000 clones, about 90% were seen once, and the ten largest hold over 9.5%. Sequencing was done on a sample of peripheral blood. These receptors all stem from a man aged 60-69 years with active or convalescent COVID-19.

CDR3 loop: CASSPSGQGYQPQHF. The CDR3, as DNA: TGTGCCAGCAGCCCGTCGGGACAGGGGTATCAGCCCCAGCATTTT. The V and J genes are TRBV27 and TRBJ1-5; 10 bases map to TRBD1. J lost 5 bases, V lost 6 bases, and 7 bases had no gene match. CDR3 length equals 15 residues. Germline CDR1 and CDR2: MNHEY and SMNVEV (reference sequence).

V and J are TRBV15 and TRBJ1-1, with D tentatively TRBD1 (6 bases). CDR1 and CDR2 (germline): LNHNV, YYDKDF (reference sequence). V was cut by 4 bases and J by 4 bases, with 16 bases left in between. The CDR3 covers 15 residues. DNA for the CDR3: TGTGCCACCAGCACCGGGACACTAAGAACCACTGAAGCTTTCTTT. Its protein product is CATSTGTLRTTEAFF.

The rearrangement uses TRBV7-9 and TRBJ2-3, with 9 bases that match TRBD2. From germline, CDR1 is SEHNR and CDR2 FQNEAQ (reference sequence). J lost 1 base, V lost 3 bases, and 8 bases had no gene match. The CDR3 loop spans 17 amino acids. The CDR3 nucleotides read TGTGCCAGCAGCTTGGAGGCGTGGACTAGCGGCACAGATACGCAGTATTTT. This translates into CASSLEAWTSGTDTQYF.

The chain couples TRBV7-9 to TRBJ1-4, with D hard to call. V was clipped by 6 bases and J by 0 bases, with 8 bases between them. Germline values: CDR1 SEHNR, CDR2 FQNEAQ (reference sequence). CDR3 length: 14 amino acids. The chain's CDR3 is CASRTAATNEKLFF. CDR3 bases: TGTGCCAGCAGGACTGCTGCAACTAATGAAAAACTGTTTTTT.

The chain carries TRBV6-5 and TRBJ1-1, with 8 nucleotides matching TRBD1. CDR1 MNHEY and CDR2 SVGAGI come from the germline V gene. V shed 10 bases and J 4 bases; nucleotides not matched to a gene: 8. The CDR3 spans 13 residues. The CDR3 region is CAIVGQEGTEAFF. The CDR3 nucleotides read TGTGCCATCGTGGGACAGGAGGGCACTGAAGCTTTCTTT.

CDR3 protein: CAISEGLAGAGEQYF. The CDR3 nucleotides are TGTGCCATCAGTGAGGGACTAGCGGGAGCCGGGGAGCAGTACTTC. The chain is built from TRBV10-3 and TRBJ2-7; TRBD2 agrees at 13 bases. The CDR3 spans 15 residues. The germline V gene encodes CDR1 ENHRY and CDR2 SYGVKD. The ends lost 2 bases at V and 7 bases at J; junction bases unmatched: 5.

This clone was recorded at least ten times. The rearrangement joins TRBV2 to TRBJ2-7; 11 bases align to TRBD2. The CDR3 is made up of 15 amino acids. The germline V gene encodes CDR1 SNHLY and CDR2 FYNNEI. The J segment lost 4 bases and the V segment lost 4 bases, leaving 6 bases of the junction unmatched. CDR3 in amino acids: CASSGTGLADYEQYF. The CDR3 DNA reads TGTGCCAGCAGTGGAACGGGACTAGCGGATTACGAGCAGTACTTC.

The chain links TRBV7-9 to TRBJ2-2; TRBD2 matches at 8 bases. The CDR3 totals 17 residues. V was clipped by 1 base and J by 5 bases; unmatched bases: 9. CDR1 SEHNR and CDR2 FQNEAQ come from the germline V gene (reference sequence). Here the CDR3 reads CASSLVVTGGRTGELFF. In nucleotides, the CDR3 is TGTGCCAGCAGCTTAGTTGTGACGGGAGGGCGTACCGGGGAGCTGTTTTTT.

The chain's CDR3 is CASSVGLAGSNTGELFF. The CDR3, as DNA: TGTGCCAGCAGTGTGGGACTAGCGGGATCGAACACCGGGGAGCTGTTTTTT. The chain has TRBV6-1 and TRBJ2-2; 13 positions match TRBD2. Looked up from germline, CDR1 is MNHNS and CDR2 is SASEGT. CDR3 length: 17 amino acids. Trimming at V came to 4 bases and at J to 0 bases, leaving 2 bases not matched to a gene.

The chain employs TRBV18 and TRBJ2-1, with a weak D call TRBD2 (5 bases). Trimming pared 6 bases from V and 8 bases from J, leaving 20 bases between. The CDR3 is 15 amino acids. From germline, CDR1 is KGHSH and CDR2 LQKENI. The CDR3 spells CASSFYEGVSDEQFF. The CDR3 DNA is TGTGCCAGCTCGTTCTATGAGGGAGTCTCGGATGAGCAGTTCTTC.